The 10 T cell receptor beta chains below come from one sample, sequenced in a study of response to subunit inactivated influenza vaccine. MiXCR, run by TCRdb on the RT-PCR reads, gives a single entry per CDR3 protein. The table has about 540,000 distinct CDR3 sequences, roughly 15% seen once. The sample consisted of PBMCs from blood, taken 11 to 12 days after vaccination. These receptors were collected from a man aged 50 to 60 who received an inactivated influenza vaccine.

The chain couples TRBV5-1 to TRBJ1-4; 7 nucleotides match TRBD1. Germline V gene data show CDR1 as SGHRS and CDR2 as YFSETQ. The CDR3 is 16 residues long. J gave up 0 bases and V 4 bases, and 6 bases lay outside the gene matches. The CDR3 sequence: CASSRQGGATNEKLFF. CDR3 in DNA: TGCGCCAGCAGCCGACAGGGCGGTGCAACTAATGAAAAACTGTTTTTT.

The rearrangement joins TRBV3-1 to TRBJ2-5; D uncertain. V dropped 2 bases and J dropped 6 bases, with 7 bases sitting between them. This CDR3 has 12 amino acids. Germline V gives CDR1 LGHDT, CDR2 YNNKEL (reference sequence). CDR3 nucleotides: TGTGCCAGCAGCCAAAGGGATAAGACCCAGTACTTC. It yields the protein CASSQRDKTQYF.

The rearrangement joins TRBV14 to TRBJ2-1; 7 bases map to TRBD2. The junction had 10 bases not matched to a gene; V was cut back by 0 bases and J by 8 bases. The CDR3 is 16 residues long. Germline-derived CDR1 and CDR2 are SGHDN and FVKESK. CDR3: CASSQDRSSGIYEQFF. The CDR3 region has the DNA TGTGCCAGCAGCCAAGATCGGTCTAGCGGAATCTATGAGCAGTTCTTC.

In DNA, the CDR3 is TGTGCCAGCAGGGGGCGGGGTGAGCAGTTCTTC. Amino acids: CASRGRGEQFF. The V call is TRBV5-6, the J call TRBJ2-1; maybe TRBD2 (6 bases). The germline V and J ends were trimmed by 5 bases and 9 bases, with 9 bases remaining between them. Germline V CDR1 and CDR2: SGHDT, YYEEEE. This CDR3 has 11 residues.

The CDR3 nucleotides are TGTGCCAGCAGCATCAGGGGGCAGGGTGAAGCTTTCTTT. Protein sequence: CASSIRGQGEAFF. This chain joins TRBV7-9 and TRBJ1-1; the match to TRBD1 covers 8 bases. After removal of 5 bases from V and 7 bases from J, the junction contained 6 bases not matched to a gene. The germline CDR1 and CDR2 sequences are SEHNR and FQNEAQ (reference sequence). The CDR3 runs 13 residues.

This chain connects TRBV15 to TRBJ2-7, with D possibly being TRBD1 (5 bases). V was cut by 0 bases and J by 5 bases, with 8 bases left in between. Germline CDR1 LNHNV, CDR2 YYDKDF (reference sequence). The CDR3 is 13 residues long. DNA for the CDR3: TGTGCCACCAGCAGAGATCTCAGGGACGAGCAGTACTTC. Protein: CATSRDLRDEQYF.

The genes are TRBV7-3 and TRBJ2-4; TRBD1 or TRBD2 may be the D gene (5 bases each). The CDR3 loop spans 17 amino acids. With 5 bases removed from V and 1 base from J, the gap between germline ends came to 18 bases. Germline CDR1 is SGHTA and CDR2 is FQGTGA. The CDR3 DNA is TGTGCCAGCAGCGTTACCTTTGGGGGTCTTGCCAAAAACATTCAGTACTTC. As protein: CASSVTFGGLAKNIQYF.

The gene calls are TRBV18 and TRBJ1-1, with D perhaps TRBD1 (6 bases). Per the germline V gene, CDR1 is KGHSH and CDR2 is LQKENI. Trimming left V 2 bases short and J 0 bases short, with 10 bases between. The CDR3 totals 15 residues. Here the CDR3 reads CASSPNREMNTEAFF. The DNA of the CDR3 is TGTGCCAGCTCACCAAACAGGGAAATGAACACTGAAGCTTTCTTT.

At least ten counts were recorded for this clonotype. The chain carries TRBV20-1 and TRBJ2-1; unclear D gene. This CDR3 is 13 amino acids long. Germline V gene data show CDR1 as DFQATT and CDR2 as SNEGSKA (reference sequence). The ends were cut back, 0 bases at V and 5 bases at J, with 8 bases in the middle. The CDR3 loop is CSARDGVNNEQFF. The DNA for the CDR3 is TGCAGTGCTAGAGATGGGGTGAACAATGAGCAGTTCTTC.

This clonotype has ten or more counts. The chain employs TRBV5-5 and TRBJ2-7, with 7 bases lining up with TRBD1. Germline loops: CDR1 SGHKS, CDR2 YYEKEE (reference sequence). The trim removed 5 bases at V and 2 bases at J, leaving 4 bases unmatched. The CDR3 extends over 13 amino acids. CDR3 loop: CASSWTGTYEQYF. CDR3 in DNA: TGTGCCAGCAGTTGGACAGGTACCTACGAGCAGTACTTC.